This T cell receptor (beta chain) emerged from a study of T cell clonotyping in hematopoietic cell transplantation. Study-wide results and caveats: Recipient TCR diversity dropped after transplant; expanded clonotypes rose from day 30 to 180. Few recipient clonotypes overlapped donors; over 95% were de novo at given depth. Without cell sorting, CD4 versus CD8 contributions remain unresolved. Broader posttransplant TCR repertoire diversity was predicted by graft donor and pretransplant recipient Inverse Simpson Index values.

The method was immunoSEQ multiplex PCR; TCRdb's version includes in-frame clones alone and lacks a portion of them. In the table there are 40,000 to 45,000 clones, around 94% of which are singletons. The CDR3 is 17 amino acids. Germline CDR1 SGHDT, CDR2 YYEEEE. Concerning this clone: Its antigen is as yet unknown.

This chain links TRBV5-6 with TRBJ2-5; D is perhaps TRBD1 (6 bases). The J call may not be correct, given that the DNA end is closer to TRBJ2-7. Material: peripheral blood mononuclear cells. The clonotype originates from a woman aged 45-65 years in good health. Some clones in this sample may be carry-over from other donors' samples. CDR3 DNA sequence: TGTGCCAGCAGCTTCCTCCGGGCAGGCGAGGGGGTTGACGAGCAGTACTTC. Protein sequence: CASSFLRAGEGVDEQYF.